This paragraph covers one T cell receptor (beta chain) sequence. This CDR3 region has 13 residues. Germline CDR1 is MNHEY and CDR2 is SVGAGI. Losses at the gene ends were 5 bases for V and 6 bases for J; bases not matched to a gene: 6. Sequencing used immunoSEQ multiplex PCR; TCRdb keeps in-frame clones, though not all of them. The data contain approximately 170,000 clones, about 88% of them seen just once; the ten biggest clones take up around 4.5%. This sample is part of a study of lymphopenia after photon versus proton radiotherapy. The source was peripheral blood, collected from a patient treated with photon-based radiotherapy. The chain links TRBV6-5 to TRBJ2-7; 8 bases are shared with TRBD1. This clonotype was sampled from a man aged 45-60 years with gastric cancer. CDR3 protein: CASSGDRSSEQYF. Written as DNA, the CDR3 is TGTGCCAGCAGTGGGGACAGGTCTTCCGAGCAGTACTTC.